This entry features one TCR beta chain sequence. CDR1 and CDR2 (germline): SNHLY, FYNNEI. Trimming took off 6 bases at V and 1 base at J, with 9 bases between the two ends. The CDR3 consists of 13 residues. This sample is part of a study of T cells in Graves' hyperthyroidism and ophthalmopathy. Researchers amplified the TCR beta CDR3 regions from RNA transcripts. The HTBI set primed first-round TCR CDR3 RT-PCR. TCRdb re-analysed the multiplex PCR reads in MiXCR, keeping a single row per CDR3 protein. Here the sample spans some 510,000 distinct CDR3 sequences, roughly 20% being singletons. On the basis of clinical symptoms, serum thyroxine and TRAb, thyroid ultrasound and orbital computed tomography, diagnoses were made.

J is TRBJ2-5 and V is TRBV2; maybe TRBD1 (6 bases). Sequencing used blood. The clonotype was recovered from a man aged 18 to 29 with Graves' hyperthyroidism. CDR3 sequence (DNA): TGTGCCAGCAGGGAGGACAGCCAAGAGACCCAGTACTTC. Translation gives CASREDSQETQYF.